Detailed here is one TCR beta chain. No antigen is known for it. The data stem from a study of T cell responses to AZD1222 COVID-19 vaccine. Overall study: Pooled together were second doses at about 4 or about 12 weeks.

Profiled with immunoSEQ multiplex PCR; TCRdb holds only in-frame clones, not every one. The data hold around 83,000 clones, with roughly 86% observed a single time. Germline CDR1 reads MNHEY; CDR2 reads SVGAGI. The CDR3 is 14 amino acids. The V end lost 6 bases, the J end lost 2 bases, and 14 bases lay between the germline ends. Broader study findings: Clonal diversity may have been underestimated, and the donors were mostly white British, with more females than males. Just a handful of AZD1222 recipients tested seropositive at baseline.

The source of this sequence is an adult in good health. The source was peripheral blood, collected on day 0 of AZD1222 vaccination. The J gene is TRBJ2-7, the V gene TRBV6-5; maybe TRBD1 (6 bases). In nucleotides, the CDR3 is TGTGCCAGCAGCCAGGGGAAAATCGCCTACGAGCAGTACTTC. Translated, it gives CASSQGKIAYEQYF.